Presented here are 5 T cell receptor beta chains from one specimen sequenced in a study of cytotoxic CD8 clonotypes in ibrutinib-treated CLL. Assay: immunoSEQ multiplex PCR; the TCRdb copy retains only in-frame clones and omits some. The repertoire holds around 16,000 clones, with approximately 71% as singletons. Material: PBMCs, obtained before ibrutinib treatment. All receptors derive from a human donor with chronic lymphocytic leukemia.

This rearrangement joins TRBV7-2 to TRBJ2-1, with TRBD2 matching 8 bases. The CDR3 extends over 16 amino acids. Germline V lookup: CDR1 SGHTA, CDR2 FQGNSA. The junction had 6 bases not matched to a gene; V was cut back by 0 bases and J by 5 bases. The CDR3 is CASSLAGRGVNNEQFF. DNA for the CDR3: TGTGCCAGCAGCTTAGCGGGGCGGGGGGTTAACAATGAGCAGTTCTTC. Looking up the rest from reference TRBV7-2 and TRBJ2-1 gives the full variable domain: GAGVSQSPSNKVTEKGKDVELRCDPISGHTALYWYRQSLGQGLEFLIYFQGNSAPDKSGLPSDRFSAERTGGSVSTLTIQRTQQEDSAVYLCASSLAGRGVNNEQFFGPGTRLTVL.

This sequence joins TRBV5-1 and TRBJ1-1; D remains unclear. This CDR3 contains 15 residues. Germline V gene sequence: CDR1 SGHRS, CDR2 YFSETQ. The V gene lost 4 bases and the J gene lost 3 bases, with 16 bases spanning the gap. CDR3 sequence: CASSPGGGQDTEAFF. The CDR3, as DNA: TGCGCCAGCAGCCCCGGCGGTGGTCAGGACACTGAAGCTTTCTTT.

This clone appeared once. The CDR3 loop reads CASRKTGNQPQHF. Here the CDR3 DNA reads TGTGCCAGCAGAAAGACAGGCAATCAGCCCCAGCATTTT. The chain couples TRBV6-5 to TRBJ1-5; D is possibly TRBD1 (5 bases). The CDR3 extends over 13 amino acids. Germline-derived CDR1 and CDR2 are MNHEY and SVGAGI. V lost 6 bases and J lost 2, with 8 bases in between.

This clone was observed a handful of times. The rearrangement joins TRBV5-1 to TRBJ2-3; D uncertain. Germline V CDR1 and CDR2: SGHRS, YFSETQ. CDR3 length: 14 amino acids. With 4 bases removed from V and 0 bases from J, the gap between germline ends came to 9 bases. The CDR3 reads CASSPLGSTDTQYF. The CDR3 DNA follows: TGCGCCAGCAGCCCGCTGGGGAGCACAGATACGCAGTATTTT.

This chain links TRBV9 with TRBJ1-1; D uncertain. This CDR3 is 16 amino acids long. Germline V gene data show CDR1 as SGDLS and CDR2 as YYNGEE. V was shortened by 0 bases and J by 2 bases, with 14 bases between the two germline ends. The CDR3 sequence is CASSVDSQVYNTEAFF. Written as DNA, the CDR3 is TGTGCCAGCAGCGTAGATAGTCAGGTCTACAACACTGAAGCTTTCTTT.